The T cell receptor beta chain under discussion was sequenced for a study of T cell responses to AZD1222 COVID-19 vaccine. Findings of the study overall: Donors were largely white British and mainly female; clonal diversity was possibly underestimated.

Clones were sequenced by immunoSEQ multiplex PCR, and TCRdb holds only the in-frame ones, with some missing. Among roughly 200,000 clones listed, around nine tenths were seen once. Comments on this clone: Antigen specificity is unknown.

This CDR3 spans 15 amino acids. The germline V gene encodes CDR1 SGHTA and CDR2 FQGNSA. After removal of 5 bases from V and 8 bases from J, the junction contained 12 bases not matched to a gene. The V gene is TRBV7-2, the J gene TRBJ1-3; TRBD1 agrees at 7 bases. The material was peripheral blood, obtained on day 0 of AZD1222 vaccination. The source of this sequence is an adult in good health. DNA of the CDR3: TGTGCCAGCAGCGAAACCCGGGACAGAAAAGACACCATATATTTT. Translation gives CASSETRDRKDTIYF. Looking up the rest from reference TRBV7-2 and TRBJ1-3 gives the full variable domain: GAGVSQSPSNKVTEKGKDVELRCDPISGHTALYWYRQSLGQGLEFLIYFQGNSAPDKSGLPSDRFSAERTGGSVSTLTIQRTQQEDSAVYLCASSETRDRKDTIYFGEGSWLTVV.